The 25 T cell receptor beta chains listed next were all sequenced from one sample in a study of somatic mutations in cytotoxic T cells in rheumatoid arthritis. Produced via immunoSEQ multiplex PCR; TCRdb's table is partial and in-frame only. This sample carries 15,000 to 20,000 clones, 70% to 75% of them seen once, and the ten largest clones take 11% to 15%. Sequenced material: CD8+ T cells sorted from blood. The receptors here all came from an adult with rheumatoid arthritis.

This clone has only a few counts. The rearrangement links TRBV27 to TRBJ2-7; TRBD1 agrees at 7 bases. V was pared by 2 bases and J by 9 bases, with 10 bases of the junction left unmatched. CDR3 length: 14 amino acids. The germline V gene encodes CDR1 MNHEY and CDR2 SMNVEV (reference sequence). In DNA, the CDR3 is TGTGCCAGCAGTTTAGAAGGGGGCGCACTTCCGCAGTACTTC. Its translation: CASSLEGGALPQYF.

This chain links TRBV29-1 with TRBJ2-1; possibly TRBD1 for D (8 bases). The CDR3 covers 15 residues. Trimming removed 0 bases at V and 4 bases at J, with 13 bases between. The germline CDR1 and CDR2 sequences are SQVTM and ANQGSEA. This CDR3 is CSVEDTGGVYNEQFF. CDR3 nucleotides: TGCAGCGTTGAAGATACAGGGGGGGTTTACAATGAGCAGTTCTTC.

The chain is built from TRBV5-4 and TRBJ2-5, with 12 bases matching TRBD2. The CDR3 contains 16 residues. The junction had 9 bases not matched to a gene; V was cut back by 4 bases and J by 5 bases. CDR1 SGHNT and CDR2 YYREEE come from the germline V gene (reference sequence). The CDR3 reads CASSSLAGGPGETQYF. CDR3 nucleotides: TGTGCCAGCAGCAGCCTAGCGGGGGGGCCGGGGGAGACCCAGTACTTC.

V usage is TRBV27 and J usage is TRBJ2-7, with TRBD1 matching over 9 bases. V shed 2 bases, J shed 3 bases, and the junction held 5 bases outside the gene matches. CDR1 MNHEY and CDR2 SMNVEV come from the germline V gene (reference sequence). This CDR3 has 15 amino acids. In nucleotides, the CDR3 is TGTGCCAGCAGTTTAACCGGGACAGGGTACTACGAGCAGTACTTC. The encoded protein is CASSLTGTGYYEQYF.

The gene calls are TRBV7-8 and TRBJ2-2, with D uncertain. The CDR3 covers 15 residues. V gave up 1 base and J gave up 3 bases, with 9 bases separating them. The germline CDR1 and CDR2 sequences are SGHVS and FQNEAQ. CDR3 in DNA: TGTGCCAGCAGCTTAGTTTCTCAGCACACCGGGGAGCTGTTTTTT. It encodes CASSLVSQHTGELFF.

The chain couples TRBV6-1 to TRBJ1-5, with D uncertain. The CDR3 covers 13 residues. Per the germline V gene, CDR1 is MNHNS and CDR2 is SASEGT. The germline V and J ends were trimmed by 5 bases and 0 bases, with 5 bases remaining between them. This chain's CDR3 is CASSPVSNQPQHF. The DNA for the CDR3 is TGTGCCAGCAGTCCCGTTAGCAATCAGCCCCAGCATTTT.

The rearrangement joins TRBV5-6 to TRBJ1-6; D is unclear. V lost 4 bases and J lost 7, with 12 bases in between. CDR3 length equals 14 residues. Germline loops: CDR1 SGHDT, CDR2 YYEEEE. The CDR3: CASSIELGNSPLHF. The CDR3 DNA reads TGTGCCAGCAGCATCGAACTGGGGAATTCACCCCTCCACTTT. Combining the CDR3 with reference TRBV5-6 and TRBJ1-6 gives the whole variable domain DAGVTQSPTHLIKTRGQQVTLRCSPKSGHDTVSWYQQALGQGPQFIFQYYEEEERQRGNFPDRFSGHQFPNYSSELNVNALLLGDSALYLCASSIELGNSPLHFGNGTRLTVT.

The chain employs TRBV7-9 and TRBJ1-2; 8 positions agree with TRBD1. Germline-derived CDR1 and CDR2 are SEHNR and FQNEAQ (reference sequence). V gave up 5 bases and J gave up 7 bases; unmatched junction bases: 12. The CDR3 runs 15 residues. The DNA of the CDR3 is TGTGCCAGCAGCCTAACAGGGGGTTCCTTAGGTGGCTACACCTTC. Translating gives CASSLTGGSLGGYTF.

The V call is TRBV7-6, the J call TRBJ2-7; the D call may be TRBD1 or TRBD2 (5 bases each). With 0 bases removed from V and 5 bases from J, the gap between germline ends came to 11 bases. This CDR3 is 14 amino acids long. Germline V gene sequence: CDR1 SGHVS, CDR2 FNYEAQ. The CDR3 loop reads CASSLAGRIHEQYF. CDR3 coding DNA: TGTGCCAGCAGCTTAGCGGGACGGATCCACGAGCAGTACTTC.

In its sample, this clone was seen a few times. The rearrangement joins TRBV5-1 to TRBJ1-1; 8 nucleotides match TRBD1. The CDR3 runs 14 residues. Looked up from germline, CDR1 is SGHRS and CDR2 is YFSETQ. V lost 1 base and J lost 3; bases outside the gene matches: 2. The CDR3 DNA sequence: TGCGCCAGCAGCTTGACAGGGGGGCACACTGAAGCTTTCTTT. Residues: CASSLTGGHTEAFF. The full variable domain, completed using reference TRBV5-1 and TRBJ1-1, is KAGVTQTPRYLIKTRGQQVTLSCSPISGHRSVSWYQQTPGQGLQFLFEYFSETQRNKGNFPGRFSGRQFSNSRSEMNVSTLELGDSALYLCASSLTGGHTEAFFGQGTRLTVV.

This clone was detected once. The CDR3 region is CASSAAEPKAFF. The CDR3 DNA reads as TGTGCCAGCAGCGCAGCAGAGCCGAAAGCTTTCTTT. V and J are TRBV5-8 and TRBJ1-1, with D unresolved. Germline CDR1 is SGHTS and CDR2 is YDEGEE. This CDR3 region has 12 residues. The V and J ends lost 4 bases and 9 bases respectively, with 13 bases between them.

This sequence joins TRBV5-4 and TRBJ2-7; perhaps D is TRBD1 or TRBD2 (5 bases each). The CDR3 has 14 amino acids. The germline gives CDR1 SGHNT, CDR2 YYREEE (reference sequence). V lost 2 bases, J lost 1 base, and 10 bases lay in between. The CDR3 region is CASSFNWGSYEQYF. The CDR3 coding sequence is TGTGCCAGCAGCTTTAACTGGGGGTCCTACGAGCAGTACTTC. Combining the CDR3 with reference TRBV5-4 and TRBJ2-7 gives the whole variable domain ETGVTQSPTHLIKTRGQQVTLRCSSQSGHNTVSWYQQALGQGPQFIFQYYREEENGRGNFPPRFSGLQFPNYSSELNVNALELDDSALYLCASSFNWGSYEQYFGPGTRLTVT.

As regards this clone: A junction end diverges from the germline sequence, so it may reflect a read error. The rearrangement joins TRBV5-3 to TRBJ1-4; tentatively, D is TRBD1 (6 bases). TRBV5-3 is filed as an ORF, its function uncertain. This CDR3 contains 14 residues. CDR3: CASSLGGRGEKLFF. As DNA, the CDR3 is TGTGCCAGCAGCTTGGGGGGGCGCGGTGAAAAACTGTTTTTT.

The DNA of the CDR3 is TGCGCCAGCAGCTTCTGGACAGGAGGAAGCTACGAGCAGTACTTC. Its protein is CASSFWTGGSYEQYF. The chain has TRBV5-1 and TRBJ2-7; 7 bases map to TRBD1. From germline, CDR1 is SGHRS and CDR2 YFSETQ. V shed 2 bases, J shed 3 bases, and the junction held 8 bases outside the gene matches. CDR3 length: 15 residues.

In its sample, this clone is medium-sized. The DNA of the CDR3 is TGTGCCACCAGCAGAGATTTGGTTTACGAGCAGTACTTC. Its protein is CATSRDLVYEQYF. This rearrangement joins TRBV15 to TRBJ2-7, with no clear D. CDR1 and CDR2 (germline): LNHNV, YYDKDF (reference sequence). The CDR3 extends over 13 amino acids. V was shortened by 0 bases and J by 4 bases, with 7 bases between the two germline ends.

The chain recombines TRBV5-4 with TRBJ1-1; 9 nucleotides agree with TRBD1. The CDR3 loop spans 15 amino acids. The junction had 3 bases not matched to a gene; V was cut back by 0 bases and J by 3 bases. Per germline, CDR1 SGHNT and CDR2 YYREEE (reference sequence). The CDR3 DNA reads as TGTGCCAGCAGCTTGGTGGGGACAGGGTACACTGAAGCTTTCTTT. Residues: CASSLVGTGYTEAFF.

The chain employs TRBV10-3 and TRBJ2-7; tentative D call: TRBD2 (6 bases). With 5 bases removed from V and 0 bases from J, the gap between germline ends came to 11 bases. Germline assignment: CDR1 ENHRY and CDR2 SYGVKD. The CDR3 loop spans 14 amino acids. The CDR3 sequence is CAISLRDDSYEQYF. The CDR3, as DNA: TGTGCCATCAGTCTGCGGGACGACTCCTACGAGCAGTACTTC.

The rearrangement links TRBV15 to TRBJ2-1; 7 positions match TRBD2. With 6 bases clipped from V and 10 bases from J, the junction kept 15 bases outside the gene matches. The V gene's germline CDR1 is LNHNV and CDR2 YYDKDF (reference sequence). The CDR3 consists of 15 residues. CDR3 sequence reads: CATSPTDSRGEEQFF. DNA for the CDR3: TGTGCCACCAGTCCTACCGACAGTCGGGGGGAAGAGCAGTTCTTC.

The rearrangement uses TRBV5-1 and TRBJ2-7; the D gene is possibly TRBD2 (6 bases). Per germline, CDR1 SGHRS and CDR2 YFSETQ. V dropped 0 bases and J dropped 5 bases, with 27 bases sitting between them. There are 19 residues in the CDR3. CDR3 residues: CASSLGLGASTSPGDEQYF. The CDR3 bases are TGCGCCAGCAGCTTGGGGCTCGGTGCCAGTACTTCCCCGGGGGACGAGCAGTACTTC.

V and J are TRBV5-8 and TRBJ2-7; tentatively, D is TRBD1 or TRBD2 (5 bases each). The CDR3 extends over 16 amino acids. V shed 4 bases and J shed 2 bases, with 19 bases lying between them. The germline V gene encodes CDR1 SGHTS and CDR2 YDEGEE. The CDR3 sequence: CASSARAWAGTYEQYF. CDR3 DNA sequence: TGTGCCAGCAGCGCCAGGGCATGGGCGGGCACCTACGAGCAGTACTTC.

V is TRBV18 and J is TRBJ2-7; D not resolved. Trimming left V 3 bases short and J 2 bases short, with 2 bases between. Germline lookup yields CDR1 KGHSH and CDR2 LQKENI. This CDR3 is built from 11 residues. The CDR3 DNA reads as TGTGCCAGCTCACCCGCCTACGAGCAGTACTTC. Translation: CASSPAYEQYF.

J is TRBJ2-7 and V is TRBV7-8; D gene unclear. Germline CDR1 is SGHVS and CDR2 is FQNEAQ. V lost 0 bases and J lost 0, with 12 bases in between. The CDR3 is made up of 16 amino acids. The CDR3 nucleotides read TGTGCCAGCAGCTTAGCGAGAGGTCCGAGCTCCTACGAGCAGTACTTC. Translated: CASSLARGPSSYEQYF.

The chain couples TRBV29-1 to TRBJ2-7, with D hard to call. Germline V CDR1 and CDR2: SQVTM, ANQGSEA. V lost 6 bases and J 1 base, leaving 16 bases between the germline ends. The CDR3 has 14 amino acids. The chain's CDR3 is CSVLDGRNSYEQYF. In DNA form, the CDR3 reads TGCAGCGTCCTCGACGGACGGAATTCCTACGAGCAGTACTTC.

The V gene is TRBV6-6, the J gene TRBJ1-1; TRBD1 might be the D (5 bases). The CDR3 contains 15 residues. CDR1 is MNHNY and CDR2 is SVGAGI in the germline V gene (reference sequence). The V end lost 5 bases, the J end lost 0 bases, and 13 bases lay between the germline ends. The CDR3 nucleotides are TGTGCCAGCAGTGAGGCCGACAGACTGAACACTGAAGCTTTCTTT. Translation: CASSEADRLNTEAFF.

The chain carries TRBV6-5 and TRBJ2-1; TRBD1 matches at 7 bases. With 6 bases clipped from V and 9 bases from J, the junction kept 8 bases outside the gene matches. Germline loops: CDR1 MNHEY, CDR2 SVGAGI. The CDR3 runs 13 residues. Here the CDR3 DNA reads TGTGCCAGCAGCCCAACAGGGGACGGTGAGCAGTTCTTC. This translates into CASSPTGDGEQFF.